This TCR beta chain comes out of a study of blood T cell repertoires in COVID-19. Overall study context: Some COVID-19 samples were acute and others convalescent; all came from the United States, Italy and Spain. T cells, B-cell-depleted T cells, or PBMCs supplied cDNA or gDNA.

V was cut by 3 bases and J by 6 bases, with 17 bases left in between. Germline CDR1 is MNHEY and CDR2 is SVGAGI. The CDR3 spans 15 residues. As processed by the authors: Researchers report that nucleated cell counts were estimated from reference gene primer amplification. The data were produced by immunoSEQ multiplex PCR, yet TCRdb's version contains in-frame clones alone and is incomplete. V, J and clone size are taken as reported in that table, and D and trimming were inferred from the DNA itself. The table includes a few hundred thousand clones, approximately 77% detected once. Sequenced input: peripheral blood. The clonotype comes from a human donor with acute or convalescent COVID-19. The donor label of this sample is uncertain. The genes are TRBV6-5 and TRBJ1-2; D possibly corresponds to TRBD1 (6 bases). The CDR3 reads CASSYRKAGANGYTF. Here the CDR3 DNA reads TGTGCCAGCAGTTATCGGAAGGCAGGGGCAAATGGCTACACCTTC.